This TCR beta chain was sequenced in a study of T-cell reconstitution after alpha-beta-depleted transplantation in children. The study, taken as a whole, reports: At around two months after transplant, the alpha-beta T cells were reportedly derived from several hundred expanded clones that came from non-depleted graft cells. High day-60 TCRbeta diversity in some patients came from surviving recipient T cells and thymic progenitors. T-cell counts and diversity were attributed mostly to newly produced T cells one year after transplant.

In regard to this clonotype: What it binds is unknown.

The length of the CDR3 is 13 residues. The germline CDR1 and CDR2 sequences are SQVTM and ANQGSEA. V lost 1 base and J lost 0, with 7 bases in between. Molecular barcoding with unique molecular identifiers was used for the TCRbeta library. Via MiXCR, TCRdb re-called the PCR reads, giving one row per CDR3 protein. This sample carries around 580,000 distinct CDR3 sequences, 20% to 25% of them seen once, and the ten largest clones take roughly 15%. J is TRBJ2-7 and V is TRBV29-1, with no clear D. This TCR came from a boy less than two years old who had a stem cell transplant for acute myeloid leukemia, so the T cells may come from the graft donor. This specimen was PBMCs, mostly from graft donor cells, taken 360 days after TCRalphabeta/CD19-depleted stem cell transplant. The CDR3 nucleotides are TGCAGCGTTGAAGGTAGCAGCTCCTACGAGCAGTACTTC. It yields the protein CSVEGSSSYEQYF.